This T cell receptor (beta chain) was profiled in a study of glioma-infiltrating T cells after dendritic cell vaccination. About the research overall: Autologous tumor lysate-pulsed dendritic cell vaccination was given between the early 2000s and the early 2010s.

Only in-frame clones appear in the TCRdb table, and some are missing; sequencing was by immunoSEQ multiplex PCR. This sample has 100,000 to 120,000 clones, with 90% found just once. The sample's time point: after dendritic cell vaccination, including at tumor progression/relapse. The CDR3 has 15 amino acids. Trimming shortened V by 5 bases and J by 1 base, and 14 bases separated the two germline ends. CDR1 is LNHDA and CDR2 is SQIVND in the germline V gene (reference sequence). Sequences were derived from blood, sampled after dendritic cell vaccination. The V and J genes are TRBV19 and TRBJ1-1; D gene unclear. This TCR came from a human donor with glioblastoma. The CDR3 region has the DNA TGTGCCAGTAGTGTCGGACTCATCGGGAACACTGAAGCTTTCTTT. This sequence encodes CASSVGLIGNTEAFF.